The 24 T cell receptor beta chains below all came from one sample that was sequenced in a study of blood T cells in healthy people across ages. PCR was performed a second time for roughly 7 to 11 cycles using a sample-barcoded 5' primer and a J-beta primer mix. TCRdb re-called the 5' RACE reads with MiXCR, one entry per CDR3 protein. The sample includes hundreds of thousands of distinct CDR3 sequences, under 65% of them seen just once. The sample was blood. Source of these receptors: a woman older than 75 in good health.

This chain joins TRBV5-1 and TRBJ2-5; TRBD1 matches 7 bases. Trimming took 0 bases from V and 5 from J; bases not matched to a gene: 10. This CDR3 spans 16 amino acids. The V gene's germline CDR1 is SGHRS and CDR2 YFSETQ. DNA of the CDR3: TGCGCCAGCAGCTTGGGACGACAGGGCTGGTACGAGACCCAGTACTTC. Translation: CASSLGRQGWYETQYF.

The genes are TRBV4-1 and TRBJ1-5; no reliable D call. V shed 0 bases and J shed 7 bases, with 7 bases lying between them. The CDR3 covers 13 residues. Germline lookup yields CDR1 MGHRA and CDR2 YSYEKL. The CDR3: CASSQDRVQPQHF. CDR3 DNA: TGCGCCAGCAGCCAAGATAGGGTCCAGCCCCAGCATTTT.

In this sample, this clonotype turned up many times. This rearrangement joins TRBV29-1 to TRBJ1-2, with 10 bases fitting TRBD1. V gave up 6 bases and J gave up 7 bases; unmatched junction bases: 14. Looked up from germline, CDR1 is SQVTM and CDR2 is ANQGSEA. The CDR3 is made up of 15 amino acids. The CDR3 spells CSVVTGQGLTGGYTF. The CDR3 coding sequence is TGCAGCGTAGTTACGGGACAGGGGCTCACGGGTGGCTACACCTTC.

The sample holds many counts of this clonotype. V and J are TRBV10-3 and TRBJ2-3, with a possible D match to TRBD2 (5 bases). The germline V and J ends were trimmed by 3 bases and 2 bases, with 15 bases remaining between them. Germline loops: CDR1 ENHRY, CDR2 SYGVKD. This CDR3 has 16 amino acids. CDR3 sequence reads: CAISDLERYPTDTQYF. CDR3 nucleotides: TGTGCCATCAGTGACCTCGAGCGGTATCCCACAGATACGCAGTATTTT.

The V and J genes are TRBV28 and TRBJ2-3; 7 nucleotides agree with TRBD1. The CDR3 loop spans 15 amino acids. V dropped 6 bases and J dropped 2; count of bases not matched to a gene: 8. CDR1 MDHEN and CDR2 SYDVKM come from the germline V gene. The CDR3 reads CASRQGPYPTDTQYF. CDR3 DNA: TGTGCCAGCAGACAGGGGCCCTACCCCACAGATACGCAGTATTTT. Full variable domain (remainder filled in from reference TRBV28 and TRBJ2-3): DVKVTQSSRYLVKRTGEKVFLECVQDMDHENMFWYRQDPGLGLRLIYFSYDVKMKEKGDIPEGYSVSREKKERFSLILESASTNQTSMYLCASRQGPYPTDTQYFGPGTRLTVL.

The rearrangement links TRBV28 to TRBJ2-7, with TRBD1 matching over 7 bases. V lost 3 bases, J lost 12 bases, and 11 bases stayed unmatched. From germline, CDR1 is MDHEN and CDR2 SYDVKM. The CDR3 has 13 amino acids. CDR3 coding DNA: TGTGCCAGCAGTTTGTCCGGGACAGTGTATAGGTACTTC. It is translated as CASSLSGTVYRYF.

This clonotype was counted a few times. V usage is TRBV20-1 and J usage is TRBJ2-7, with TRBD1 matching 8 bases. With 5 bases clipped from V and 0 bases from J, the junction kept 6 bases outside the gene matches. The CDR3 is 14 residues long. Germline V gene data show CDR1 as DFQATT and CDR2 as SNEGSKA (reference sequence). This CDR3 is CSADGQGRSYEQYF. The CDR3 nucleotides read TGCAGTGCTGACGGACAGGGTCGCTCCTACGAGCAGTACTTC.

This chain connects TRBV27 to TRBJ2-3; D is perhaps TRBD2 (5 bases). Germline CDR1 MNHEY, CDR2 SMNVEV (reference sequence). The CDR3 extends over 13 amino acids. V was pared by 3 bases and J by 11 bases, with 15 bases between. The CDR3 nucleotides read TGTGCCAGCAGTTTCGGTAGTTGGGAGATGCAGTATTTT. Its protein is CASSFGSWEMQYF.

The rearrangement uses TRBV9 and TRBJ2-1, with TRBD2 matching over 7 bases. V lost 0 bases and J lost 6; bases outside the gene matches: 3. The CDR3 runs to 14 residues. Looked up from germline, CDR1 is SGDLS and CDR2 is YYNGEE. CDR3 nucleotide sequence: TGTGCCAGCAGCGTAGGGGGGACTATCAATGAGCAGTTCTTC. Translated, it gives CASSVGGTINEQFF.

This clonotype was counted only a few times. Just one base apart from a much larger clone, this may be a read error. The CDR3 sequence: CSARARRVPTQYF. Written as DNA, the CDR3 is TGCAGCGCCCGGGCTAGACGCGTCCCGACGCAGTATTTT. The rearrangement links TRBV29-1 to TRBJ2-3; D unresolved. The germline CDR1 and CDR2 sequences are SQVTM and ANQGSEA. The CDR3 loop spans 13 amino acids. The V end lost 7 bases, the J end lost 9 bases, and 20 bases lay between the germline ends.

This clonotype was seen a handful of times. The chain links TRBV10-3 to TRBJ1-2; TRBD1 matches at 7 bases. After removal of 6 bases from V and 8 bases from J, the junction contained 9 bases not matched to a gene. The CDR3 is 13 amino acids. Per the germline V gene, CDR1 is ENHRY and CDR2 is SYGVKD. In DNA form, the CDR3 reads TGTGCCATCAGAGTACAGGGGTGGAACGGCTACACCTTC. Translating it yields CAIRVQGWNGYTF.

This clonotype was detected only a few times. The chain couples TRBV12-3 or TRBV12-4 to TRBJ1-5; D remains unclear. Trimming took off 5 bases at V and 7 bases at J, with 15 bases between the two ends. The CDR3 has 14 residues. In nucleotides, the CDR3 is TGTGCCAGCAGTGAGACGCGAGGCGGGCAGCCCCAGCATTTT. It codes for CASSETRGGQPQHF.

This chain connects TRBV5-1 to TRBJ1-2; 7 bases line up with TRBD1. CDR1 is SGHRS, CDR2 YFSETQ, per germline. The trim removed 0 bases at V and 8 bases at J, leaving 7 bases unmatched. This CDR3 is 14 amino acids long. The CDR3 nucleotides read TGCGCCAGCAGCTTGGAGGGACAGACGTGGGGCTACACCTTC. Encoded protein: CASSLEGQTWGYTF. The full variable domain, with the rest looked up from reference TRBV5-1 and TRBJ1-2, is KAGVTQTPRYLIKTRGQQVTLSCSPISGHRSVSWYQQTPGQGLQFLFEYFSETQRNKGNFPGRFSGRQFSNSRSEMNVSTLELGDSALYLCASSLEGQTWGYTFGSGTRLTVV.

The V call is TRBV20-1, the J call TRBJ1-1, with no clear D. Germline CDR1 reads DFQATT; CDR2 reads SNEGSKA (reference sequence). This CDR3 is built from 11 residues. V lost 8 bases and J 3 bases, leaving 10 bases between the germline ends. As DNA, the CDR3 is TGCAGTACTAAAGGCGACACTGAAGCTTTCTTT. It yields the protein CSTKGDTEAFF.

Worth noting for this clonotype: One junction end does not reproduce the germline sequence, and a read error may be involved. The genes are TRBV12-3 or TRBV12-4 and TRBJ2-5; 15 bases map to TRBD2. CDR3 length: 16 residues. CDR3 amino acids: CASSVGLAGGSETRYF. For the CDR3, the DNA is TGTGCCAGCAGTGTAGGACTAGCGGGGGGGAGCGAGACCCGGTACTTC.

This clonotype was counted a few times. The chain has TRBV7-6 and TRBJ2-3, with TRBD2 matching over 15 bases. This CDR3 has 18 residues. The V gene's germline CDR1 is SGHVS and CDR2 FNYEAQ. The junction had 6 bases not matched to a gene; V was cut back by 1 base and J by 4 bases. The DNA for the CDR3 is TGTGCCAGCAGCTTAGTACGGACTAGCGGGGGGGCAGCAGATACGCAGTATTTT. Translation gives CASSLVRTSGGAADTQYF.

The rearrangement links TRBV28 to TRBJ2-4, with D tentatively TRBD2 (5 bases). The germline V gene encodes CDR1 MDHEN and CDR2 SYDVKM. CDR3 length: 15 amino acids. V shed 9 bases and J shed 1 base, with 16 bases lying between them. CDR3 sequence: CASSLMGVAKNIQYF. CDR3 nucleotides: TGTGCCAGTTCATTGATGGGAGTGGCCAAAAACATTCAGTACTTC.

This clonotype came up a few times. The chain is built from TRBV12-3 or TRBV12-4 and TRBJ1-6; possibly TRBD1 for D (5 bases). V shed 8 bases and J shed 10 bases, with 21 bases lying between them. CDR3 length: 15 residues. The CDR3 reads CASASTASGGSPLHF. CDR3 nucleotide sequence: TGTGCCAGCGCCTCGACAGCGAGCGGAGGGTCACCCCTCCACTTT.

About this clonotype itself: A read error may be the cause here, since a much bigger clone is one base away. This chain connects TRBV27 to TRBJ2-7; D unresolved. The CDR3 totals 14 residues. Per germline, CDR1 MNHEY and CDR2 SMNVEV (reference sequence). With 2 bases removed from V and 4 bases from J, the gap between germline ends came to 12 bases. CDR3 protein: CASSLAYRAYEQYF. CDR3 in DNA: TGTGCCAGCAGTTTAGCCTATCGGGCGTACGAGCAGTACTTC.

At least ten counts were recorded for this clonotype. The rearrangement joins TRBV6-6 to TRBJ2-5, with D perhaps assigned TRBD1 or TRBD2 (6 bases each). The CDR3 is 15 amino acids. The germline CDR1 and CDR2 sequences are MNHNY and SVGAGI (reference sequence). V was clipped by 4 bases and J by 4 bases, with 16 bases between them. The CDR3: CASSLGGSKGETQYF. DNA for the CDR3: TGTGCCAGCAGTTTGGGGGGCTCAAAAGGAGAGACCCAGTACTTC.

This clonotype was detected ten times or more. The chain uses TRBV9 and TRBJ2-3; TRBD2 aligns across 10 bases. With 9 bases clipped from V and 4 bases from J, the junction kept 8 bases outside the gene matches. The CDR3 loop spans 14 amino acids. Germline V lookup: CDR1 SGDLS, CDR2 YYNGEE. The CDR3 is CATNSGGRADTQYF. The CDR3 DNA follows: TGTGCCACCAATAGCGGGGGGAGGGCAGATACGCAGTATTTT.

This chain links TRBV7-9 with TRBJ2-3; 9 nucleotides match TRBD1. J was trimmed by 3 bases and V by 3 bases; bases with no gene match: 7. CDR1 and CDR2 from the germline V gene are SEHNR and FQNEAQ (reference sequence). This CDR3 has 16 amino acids. The CDR3 is CASSFLTQGATDTQYF. The CDR3, as DNA: TGTGCCAGCAGCTTTCTAACACAGGGGGCGACAGATACGCAGTATTTT.

Regarding this clonotype: Given a much more abundant clone one base away, this may be a read error. The chain links TRBV28 to TRBJ2-7, with TRBD2 as a possible D gene (5 bases). Germline V gene sequence: CDR1 MDHEN, CDR2 SYDVKM. This CDR3 region has 21 residues. Trimming removed 6 bases at V and 6 bases at J, with 39 bases between. The chain's CDR3 is CASSPPVVGVNALSLIPEQYF. CDR3 in DNA: TGTGCCAGCAGCCCCCCCGTAGTGGGAGTAAATGCTTTGTCGCTGATCCCCGAGCAGTACTTC.

The sample holds one count of this clonotype. This chain joins TRBV7-9 and TRBJ2-4; 12 bases fit TRBD2. The J call could be wrong; TRBJ2-7 is a better fit for the DNA end. The CDR3 consists of 15 residues. The germline gives CDR1 SEHNR, CDR2 FQNEAQ (reference sequence). CDR3: CASSLPSGRDYEQYF. The CDR3 DNA sequence: TGTGCCAGCAGCTTACCTAGCGGGAGGGACTACGAGCAGTACTTC.